These 31 T cell receptor beta chains originate from one sample sequenced in a study of T cell responses to AZD1222 COVID-19 vaccine. The repertoire was sequenced with immunoSEQ multiplex PCR; TCRdb's copy has only in-frame clones and lacks some. The data hold some 98,000 clones, with approximately 84% observed a single time. The sequenced sample was peripheral blood, obtained 28 days after the second AZD1222 dose. These receptors all stem from an adult who received the AZD1222 COVID-19 vaccine.

This chain joins TRBV6-5 and TRBJ1-6; D not resolved. The CDR3 spans 14 residues. Germline loops: CDR1 MNHEY, CDR2 SVGAGI. V was clipped by 6 bases and J by 9 bases, with 15 bases between them. CDR3 in amino acids: CASSTTGVGSPLHF. In DNA, the CDR3 is TGTGCCAGCAGCACGACCGGGGTGGGTTCACCCCTCCACTTT.

The table lists this clone with a few counts. The rearrangement joins TRBV24-1 to TRBJ2-2; D not certain. Germline CDR1 reads KGHDR; CDR2 reads SFDVKD. CDR3 length equals 13 residues. V dropped 6 bases and J dropped 2 bases, with 6 bases sitting between them. As DNA, the CDR3 is TGTGCCACCAGTAATAGAAACACCGGGGAGCTGTTTTTT. As protein: CATSNRNTGELFF.

This rearrangement joins TRBV7-9 to TRBJ1-5; tentative D call: TRBD1 (5 bases). V was pared by 5 bases and J by 4 bases, with 18 bases between. This CDR3 region has 16 residues. Germline V gives CDR1 SEHNR, CDR2 FQNEAQ (reference sequence). Here the CDR3 reads CASSPLARAENQPQHF. The CDR3 DNA sequence: TGTGCCAGCAGCCCCTTGGCCAGGGCGGAAAATCAGCCCCAGCATTTT.

This chain joins TRBV7-3 and TRBJ2-1; TRBD2 might be the D (6 bases). There are 14 residues in the CDR3. Deletions cut 5 bases from V and 8 bases from J, with 16 bases between. Germline V lookup: CDR1 SGHTA, CDR2 FQGTGA. In DNA form, the CDR3 reads TGTGCCAGCAGCCGGGGACTTCTTTGGGATGAGCAGTTCTTC. Its translation is CASSRGLLWDEQFF.

CDR3 coding DNA: TGCAGCGTTGAAGAGGGGGTAGCGACAGATACGCAGTATTTT. This gives the protein CSVEEGVATDTQYF. This rearrangement joins TRBV29-1 to TRBJ2-3, with D perhaps TRBD1 or TRBD2 (5 bases each). V lost 0 bases, J lost 3 bases, and 10 bases lay in between. The CDR3 extends over 14 amino acids. CDR1 SQVTM and CDR2 ANQGSEA come from the germline V gene.

The chain couples TRBV18 to TRBJ2-2; no reliable D call. This CDR3 has 14 residues. Trimming removed 6 bases from V and 7 bases from J, with 15 bases in between. CDR1 is KGHSH and CDR2 is LQKENI in the germline V gene. The CDR3 DNA reads as TGTGCCAGCTCCACTACGGGCGGTGGCGGGGAGCTGTTTTTT. Its translation is CASSTTGGGGELFF.

The CDR3 loop reads CASSLDGANYGYTF. The CDR3 bases are TGTGCCAGCAGCTTGGACGGAGCTAACTATGGCTACACCTTC. The rearrangement links TRBV27 to TRBJ1-2, with no clear D. Trimming removed 6 bases at V and 0 bases at J, with 11 bases between. Germline V gene sequence: CDR1 MNHEY, CDR2 SMNVEV (reference sequence). The CDR3 has 14 amino acids.

The V gene is TRBV19, the J gene TRBJ2-1; D is undetermined. This CDR3 spans 12 amino acids. Per germline, CDR1 LNHDA and CDR2 SQIVND (reference sequence). With 2 bases removed from V and 7 bases from J, the gap between germline ends came to 6 bases. The CDR3 region is CASSIQSNEQFF. The CDR3 DNA reads TGTGCCAGTAGTATACAATCGAATGAGCAGTTCTTC.

The chain employs TRBV9 and TRBJ2-1; D might be TRBD2 (5 bases). The CDR3 extends over 15 amino acids. Trimming removed 4 bases from V and 8 bases from J, with 19 bases in between. Germline assignment: CDR1 SGDLS and CDR2 YYNGEE. The CDR3 nucleotides read TGTGCCAGCAGCCTGAGGACTCGAGAGGTCCATGAGCAGTTCTTC. Translation: CASSLRTREVHEQFF.

The rearrangement uses TRBV19 and TRBJ1-1, with 7 bases identical to TRBD1. CDR3 length: 16 residues. The V and J ends lost 6 bases and 0 bases, in that order; junction bases with no gene match: 10. The germline V gene has CDR1 LNHDA and CDR2 SQIVND (reference sequence). The CDR3 here is CASSYMRGPVNTEAFF. CDR3 sequence (DNA): TGTGCCAGTAGCTATATGAGGGGGCCGGTGAACACTGAAGCTTTCTTT.

Only a few counts were recorded for this clone. J is TRBJ2-7 and V is TRBV11-2; either TRBD1 or TRBD2 may supply D (5 bases each). With 4 bases removed from V and 0 bases from J, the gap between germline ends came to 19 bases. The germline V gene encodes CDR1 SGHAT and CDR2 FQNNGV. The CDR3 length is 17 residues. The CDR3 DNA reads TGTGCCAGCAGCTCAGAAGTGGGGGAAAGGGGCTCCTACGAGCAGTACTTC. Encoded protein: CASSSEVGERGSYEQYF.

The rearrangement joins TRBV27 to TRBJ2-3; the match to TRBD2 covers 7 bases. The J segment lost 2 bases and the V segment lost 2 bases, leaving 10 bases of the junction unmatched. CDR3 length equals 17 residues. Germline V CDR1 and CDR2: MNHEY, SMNVEV (reference sequence). CDR3 residues: CASSLRRESGTTDTQYF. The CDR3 bases are TGTGCCAGCAGTTTAAGGAGAGAGAGCGGGACCACAGATACGCAGTATTTT.

The genes are TRBV18 and TRBJ2-7, with TRBD2 matching 8 bases. Germline CDR1 and CDR2: KGHSH and LQKENI. The CDR3 is 17 amino acids. V was clipped by 0 bases and J by 4 bases; unmatched bases: 11. The CDR3 nucleotides read TGTGCCAGCTCACCACCAAGCGCGGGGGGCGAAGGGTACGAGCAGTACTTC. Amino acid sequence: CASSPPSAGGEGYEQYF.

This rearrangement joins TRBV3-1 (or the pseudogene TRBV3-2) to TRBJ2-7; TRBD2 matches 12 bases. The CDR3 is made up of 15 amino acids. Per the germline V gene, CDR1 is LGHDT and CDR2 is YNNKEL (reference sequence). The ends lost 5 bases at V and 1 base at J; junction bases unmatched: 3. The CDR3 protein is CASSSGTSGSYEQYF. In DNA form, the CDR3 reads TGTGCCAGCAGCTCTGGGACTAGCGGGTCCTACGAGCAGTACTTC.

The genes are TRBV5-1 and TRBJ2-5, with D uncertain. Germline V gives CDR1 SGHRS, CDR2 YFSETQ. Trimming left V 2 bases short and J 1 base short, with 9 bases between. The CDR3 contains 14 residues. CDR3 loop: CASSFNPPQETQYF. The CDR3 DNA sequence: TGCGCCAGCAGCTTTAATCCACCCCAAGAGACCCAGTACTTC.

This rearrangement joins TRBV27 to TRBJ2-7, with D perhaps matching TRBD1 (8 bases). The germline gives CDR1 MNHEY, CDR2 SMNVEV (reference sequence). The CDR3 loop spans 13 amino acids. With 2 bases removed from V and 6 bases from J, the gap between germline ends came to 11 bases. The CDR3 is CASSLNRGGEQYF. The DNA for the CDR3 is TGTGCCAGCAGTTTAAACAGGGGGGGCGAGCAGTACTTC.

The genes are TRBV5-1 and TRBJ2-5; 7 bases match TRBD1. After removal of 6 bases from V and 3 bases from J, the junction contained 11 bases not matched to a gene. The CDR3 spans 15 residues. The germline CDR1 and CDR2 sequences are SGHRS and YFSETQ. In DNA, the CDR3 is TGCGCCAGCAAAGTGCTCGGGACAGATAAAGAGACCCAGTACTTC. Amino acids: CASKVLGTDKETQYF.

The chain couples TRBV6-1 to TRBJ2-5, with D tentatively TRBD1 or TRBD2 (6 bases each). Germline CDR1 reads MNHNS; CDR2 reads SASEGT. This CDR3 spans 20 amino acids. The ends were cut back, 4 bases at V and 1 base at J, with 28 bases in the middle. CDR3 coding DNA: TGTGCCAGCAGTGTTGTATTGGCAGGTTTGGGCCGGGGGCCCCAAGAGACCCAGTACTTC. It codes for CASSVVLAGLGRGPQETQYF.

In DNA form, the CDR3 reads TGTGCCTGGAGGTCAGGGGCCAATAGCAATCAGCCCCAGCATTTT. This encodes CAWRSGANSNQPQHF. The gene calls are TRBV30 and TRBJ1-5, with D possibly matching TRBD1 (6 bases). V lost 3 bases to trimming and J lost 0 bases, with 12 bases between them. CDR3 length equals 15 residues. Per germline, CDR1 GTSNPN and CDR2 SVGIG (reference sequence).

The chain combines TRBV5-1 with TRBJ1-2, with a possible D match to TRBD1 (5 bases). Germline CDR1 is SGHRS and CDR2 is YFSETQ. The V and J ends lost 3 bases and 1 base respectively, with 13 bases between them. CDR3 length: 15 amino acids. CDR3: CASSYGGGGNYGYTF. CDR3 nucleotide sequence: TGCGCCAGCAGCTATGGTGGGGGAGGTAACTATGGCTACACCTTC.

This rearrangement joins TRBV7-3 to TRBJ1-6, with no clear D. Germline V lookup: CDR1 SGHTA, CDR2 FQGTGA. The CDR3 consists of 13 residues. V shed 5 bases and J shed 5 bases, with 7 bases lying between them. Written as DNA, the CDR3 is TGTGCCAGCAGCCCTACCGATAATTCACCCCTCCACTTT. Translating gives CASSPTDNSPLHF. Together with reference TRBV7-3 and TRBJ1-6, the CDR3 gives the full variable domain: GAGVSQTPSNKVTEKGKYVELRCDPISGHTALYWYRQSLGQGPEFLIYFQGTGAADDSGLPNDRFFAVRPEGSVSTLKIQRTERGDSAVYLCASSPTDNSPLHFGNGTRLTVT.

In this sample, this clone turned up once. This sequence joins TRBV3-1 (or the pseudogene TRBV3-2) and TRBJ1-4, with D tentatively TRBD1 (6 bases). This CDR3 has 13 residues. V was trimmed by 0 bases and J by 8 bases, leaving 7 bases between them. Germline lookup yields CDR1 LGHDT and CDR2 YNNKEL (reference sequence). CDR3 protein: CASSQEGTEKLFF. CDR3 in DNA: TGTGCCAGCAGCCAAGAAGGGACAGAAAAACTGTTTTTT.

The V and J genes are TRBV3-1 (or the pseudogene TRBV3-2) and TRBJ2-7; TRBD2 is a possible D gene (5 bases). The CDR3 contains 13 residues. Germline V gives CDR1 LGHDT, CDR2 YNNKEL (reference sequence). Trimming cost V 3 bases and J 3 bases, with 9 bases left between them. In DNA, the CDR3 is TGTGCCAGCAGCCAGACGGGAATCTACGAGCAGTACTTC. It is translated as CASSQTGIYEQYF.

V is TRBV27 and J is TRBJ1-6; 7 nucleotides line up with TRBD1. CDR1 is MNHEY and CDR2 is SMNVEV in the germline V gene (reference sequence). The CDR3 has 17 residues. The junction had 11 bases not matched to a gene; V was cut back by 2 bases and J by 7 bases. The CDR3 coding sequence is TGTGCCAGCAGTTTACTGTCTCGGACAGGAGGGAATTCACCCCTCCACTTT. Its protein is CASSLLSRTGGNSPLHF.

This clone showed up just once. V and J are TRBV6-5 and TRBJ1-1, with D perhaps TRBD1 (6 bases). Germline V lookup: CDR1 MNHEY, CDR2 SVGAGI. This CDR3 has 13 residues. Trimming pared 7 bases from V and 1 base from J, leaving 10 bases between. CDR3 region: CASTGGGNTEAFF. CDR3 DNA sequence: TGTGCCAGCACCGGAGGGGGGAACACTGAAGCTTTCTTT.

The rearrangement links TRBV7-8 to TRBJ2-6; D is ambiguous. Germline-derived CDR1 and CDR2 are SGHVS and FQNEAQ. The CDR3 totals 14 residues. V was shortened by 5 bases and J by 0 bases, with 5 bases between the two germline ends. This CDR3 is CASSTLSGANVLTF. In DNA, the CDR3 is TGTGCCAGCAGCACGCTCTCTGGGGCCAACGTCCTGACTTTC.

J is TRBJ1-1 and V is TRBV27; the D is unclear. The CDR3 covers 12 residues. The germline V and J ends were trimmed by 5 bases and 1 base, with 5 bases remaining between them. Per the germline V gene, CDR1 is MNHEY and CDR2 is SMNVEV (reference sequence). This CDR3 is CASSNGNTEAFF. CDR3 coding DNA: TGTGCCAGCAGTAACGGGAACACTGAAGCTTTCTTT.

V gene TRBV7-9 combines with J gene TRBJ2-7; 7 bases match TRBD1. This CDR3 contains 15 residues. V shed 5 bases and J 2 bases; nucleotides not matched to a gene: 9. The V gene's germline CDR1 is SEHNR and CDR2 FQNEAQ (reference sequence). CDR3 sequence reads: CASSPSGTATYEQYF. The CDR3 coding sequence is TGTGCCAGCAGCCCATCCGGGACAGCTACCTACGAGCAGTACTTC.

This clone is a singleton in its sample. V is TRBV24-1 and J is TRBJ2-5, with D perhaps matching TRBD2 (5 bases). V lost 1 base and J lost 3, with 20 bases in between. The CDR3 loop spans 18 amino acids. Per germline, CDR1 KGHDR and CDR2 SFDVKD. The CDR3 reads CATSDFAAGPRGKETQYF. The CDR3 DNA follows: TGTGCCACCAGTGATTTTGCTGCCGGGCCTCGGGGAAAAGAGACCCAGTACTTC.

This clone was observed once. The chain couples TRBV7-8 to TRBJ2-7; TRBD1 might be the D (5 bases). The CDR3 has 15 residues. Between the trimmed V and J ends, which lost 8 bases and 4 bases, there was a span of 21 bases. Germline V lookup: CDR1 SGHVS, CDR2 FQNEAQ. CDR3 amino acids: CASAPGLGLGYEQYF. The CDR3 region has the DNA TGTGCCAGCGCGCCAGGGCTAGGGTTGGGGTACGAGCAGTACTTC. Supplemented by reference TRBV7-8 and TRBJ2-7, the full variable domain reads GAGVSQSPRYKVAKRGQDVALRCDPISGHVSLFWYQQALGQGPEFLTYFQNEAQLDKSGLPSDRFFAERPEGSVSTLKIQRTQQEDSAVYLCASAPGLGLGYEQYFGPGTRLTVT.

This clone has only one observation. The chain carries TRBV5-6 and TRBJ1-5; a possible D gene is TRBD1 (5 bases). Per the germline V gene, CDR1 is SGHDT and CDR2 is YYEEEE. The length of the CDR3 is 16 residues. Trimming pared 1 base from V and 0 bases from J, leaving 11 bases between. CDR3 bases: TGTGCCAGCAGCTTGAGGGGTGGATATAGCAATCAGCCCCAGCATTTT. It is translated as CASSLRGGYSNQPQHF.